This T cell receptor (beta chain) was obtained from a study of PD-L1 blockade in urothelial cancer. About the study: At 3 weeks after treatment start (second dose) and again at 6 weeks, blood was analyzed. Notes on the study in general: When pretreatment blood TCR clonality was below the median, it predicted better survival.

Per the germline V gene, CDR1 is MGHDK and CDR2 is SYGVNS. V dropped 3 bases and J dropped 9; count of bases not matched to a gene: 9. The CDR3 runs to 15 residues. Regarding time point: pretreatment peripheral blood. The cohort comprised individuals with locally advanced or metastatic urothelial carcinoma. About this clone itself: What it recognizes is unknown.

Sequencing was performed with immunoSEQ multiplex PCR; in TCRdb, only in-frame clones are kept and a portion is missing. The sample consists of fewer than 60,000 clones, around four fifths of them appearing once. The J gene is TRBJ2-3, the V gene TRBV25-1; 10 nucleotides match TRBD2. This receptor was identified in a man between 50 and 59 years old with urothelial cancer. Sequences were derived from PBMCs, sampled around atezolizumab (anti-PD-L1) treatment. CDR3 coding DNA: TGTGCCAGCAGTGATACTAGCGGGGCTCAGAACACGCAGTATTTT. It translates to CASSDTSGAQNTQYF.